The rows below give T cell receptor beta chains drawn from one sample of a study of neurological immune-mediated disorders. One entry per CDR3 protein, called by TCRdb with MiXCR from the 5' RACE reads. Here the sample spans about 78,000 distinct CDR3 sequences, 4% to 6% being singletons. The sequencing sample was made of PBMCs. The receptors come from a woman aged 30 to 39 with multiple sclerosis. Each CDR3 is given with its conserved first and last residue. The order of the fields is clone size, D gene, J gene, V gene, CDR3 DNA, CDR3 protein. The D gene is left open where the match is weak. The size field is filled for only some rows; it gives once, few, many or a size class.

many,.,TRBJ1-1,TRBV5-1,TGCGCCAGCAGCTTGTACAGGGTGAACACTGAAGCTTTCTTT,CASSLYRVNTEAFF
many,.,TRBJ2-7,TRBV24-1,TGTGCCACCAGTGATCCGACAGGGGGACTAGATCAGCAGTACTTC,CATSDPTGGLDQQYF
few,.,TRBJ1-2,TRBV6-2/TRBV6-3,TGTGCCAGCAGCTCACAGGGTTCTCACGGCTACACCTTC,CASSSQGSHGYTF
many,.,TRBJ2-5,TRBV11-2,TGTGCCAGCAGTCCCAGTCAAGAGACCCAGTACTTC,CASSPSQETQYF
many,TRBD1,TRBJ1-5,TRBV5-1,TGCGCCAGCAGCTTGGGAGGGGGCAGTCAGCCCCAGCATTTT,CASSLGGGSQPQHF
many,.,TRBJ2-7,TRBV20-1,TGCAGTGCCCTACTACCGGGACAAACAAACTACGAGCAGTACTTC,CSALLPGQTNYEQYF
many,TRBD2,TRBJ2-3,TRBV20-1,TGCAGTGCTGTTCGGGGGGACGCTACCACAGATACGCAGTATTTT,CSAVRGDATTDTQYF
many,.,TRBJ2-2,TRBV3-1,TGTGCCAGCAGCCAAGGTCCTGGTGCGGGCACCGGGGAGCTGTTTTTT,CASSQGPGAGTGELFF
.,.,TRBJ2-2,TRBV15,TGTGCCACCAGCAGAGACCCGTTAATCACCGGGGAGCTGTTTTTT,CATSRDPLITGELFF
.,.,TRBJ2-2,TRBV7-2,TGTGCCAGCAGCTTAATAACCCAGTACACCGGGGAGCTGTTTTTT,CASSLITQYTGELFF
.,.,TRBJ1-3,TRBV4-2,TGTGCCAGCAGCCAGGAACGGACAGTCCCCTCTGGAAACACCATATATTTT,CASSQERTVPSGNTIYF
many,.,TRBJ1-5,TRBV29-1,TGCAGCGTTGTAGGAGGTATTGGACAGCCCCAGCATTTT,CSVVGGIGQPQHF
many,.,TRBJ2-2,TRBV5-4,TGTGCCAGCAGCTCTATCGGGCCATCCGGGGAGCTGTTTTTT,CASSSIGPSGELFF
.,.,TRBJ1-4,TRBV6-5,TGTGCCAGCAGTCCCACTTCCTCGAGAGCCCACCATCTGTTTTTT,CASSPTSSRAHHLFF
many,TRBD2,TRBJ2-5,TRBV3-1,TGTGCCAGCAGCGCCCGAGTACTTAGCGGGAAACGCCCGGAGACCCAGTACTTC,CASSARVLSGKRPETQYF
many,.,TRBJ2-2,TRBV21-1,TGTGCCAGCAGGCGTTTGTGGGGAATGAACACCGGGGAGCTGTTTTTT,CASRRLWGMNTGELFF
many,TRBD1,TRBJ1-6,TRBV5-1,TGCGCCAGCAGCCCCAGGGGGCAGAATTCACCCCTCCACTTT,CASSPRGQNSPLHF
many,.,TRBJ2-1,TRBV5-1,TGCGCCAGCAGCTGGACAGCGAGCTCCTACAATGAGCAGTTCTTC,CASSWTASSYNEQFF